Listed here are 5 T cell receptor beta chains from one sample, sequenced in a study of shared clonotypes between healthy human individuals. Measured with immunoSEQ multiplex PCR; TCRdb has only the in-frame clones, and not every one. The sample shows a few hundred thousand clones, 97% of them seen only once. The sample was naive CD4+ T cells sorted from blood. Subset meaning: CD45RA+ positively selected. The receptor source for this set is a woman between 25 and 40 years old in good health.

CDR3 DNA: TGTGCCAGCAGCTTAGGGGGTAGCGGGAGTCAAAATGAGCAGTTCTTC. Encoded protein: CASSLGGSGSQNEQFF. The genes are TRBV7-2 and TRBJ2-1, with 9 bases that match TRBD2. CDR3 length: 16 residues. Unmatched junction bases numbered 8, after V lost 1 base and J lost 7 bases. The V gene's germline CDR1 is SGHTA and CDR2 FQGNSA.

This sequence joins TRBV28 and TRBJ2-7, with 10 bases identical to TRBD2. The ends lost 0 bases at V and 0 bases at J; junction bases unmatched: 2. The CDR3 extends over 16 amino acids. In germline, CDR1 is MDHEN, CDR2 SYDVKM. The CDR3 region is CASSLWASGSSYEQYF. The CDR3 DNA follows: TGTGCCAGCAGTTTATGGGCTAGCGGGAGCTCCTACGAGCAGTACTTC.

V is TRBV21-1 and J is TRBJ2-7. TRBV21-1 is a listed pseudogene. The CDR3 sequence is 16 residues long. The CDR3 nucleotides read TGTGCCAGCAGCAAAGTTGGCAAAAGGGAAGCCTACGAGCAGTACTTC. This encodes CASSKVGKREAYEQYF.

This clone was found once. This sequence joins TRBV18 and TRBJ2-3; 7 positions agree with TRBD2. J lost 0 bases, V lost 3 bases, and 6 bases had no gene match. CDR3 length: 16 residues. Germline loops: CDR1 KGHSH, CDR2 LQKENI. The CDR3 region has the DNA TGTGCCAGCTCACCGGTCCACGGGAGGAGCACAGATACGCAGTATTTT. Protein product: CASSPVHGRSTDTQYF.

The V and J genes are TRBV21-1 and TRBJ1-1. TRBV21-1 is a pseudogene segment. The CDR3 has 13 residues. The CDR3 protein is CASRGKGRTEAFF. CDR3 sequence (DNA): TGTGCCAGCAGGGGGAAAGGAAGGACTGAAGCTTTCTTT.